Listed here are 25 T cell receptor beta chains from one sample, sequenced in a study of shared clonotypes between healthy human individuals. Clones were read by immunoSEQ multiplex PCR, and TCRdb kept only the in-frame ones, dropping some. The table records 1,500,000 or so clones, 97% to 99% of them present only once. The sequencing input was naive CD4+ T cells sorted from blood. The subset was: CD45RA+ positively selected. Source of these receptors: a man aged 30 to 45 in good health.

This chain uses TRBV7-3 with TRBJ2-7; 8 positions match TRBD1. Germline V gene data show CDR1 as SGHTA and CDR2 as FQGTGA. The CDR3 length is 13 residues. J was trimmed by 5 bases and V by 3 bases; bases with no gene match: 3. Here the CDR3 reads CASSLQGADEQYF. Written as DNA, the CDR3 is TGTGCCAGCAGCTTGCAGGGGGCCGACGAGCAGTACTTC.

The V and J genes are TRBV19 and TRBJ2-5, with 8 positions matching TRBD2. CDR1 is LNHDA and CDR2 is SQIVND in the germline V gene (reference sequence). This CDR3 region has 16 residues. The trim removed 0 bases at V and 5 bases at J, leaving 8 bases unmatched. The CDR3 is CASSIEVGRAGETQYF. CDR3 DNA: TGTGCCAGTAGTATAGAGGTCGGGAGGGCCGGTGAGACCCAGTACTTC. Complete variable domain (other parts from reference TRBV19 and TRBJ2-5): DGGITQSPKYLFRKEGQNVTLSCEQNLNHDAMYWYRQDPGQGLRLIYYSQIVNDFQKGDIAEGYSVSREKKESFPLTVTSAQKNPTAFYLCASSIEVGRAGETQYFGPGTRLLVL.

The chain carries TRBV10-1 and TRBJ1-1; D gene uncertain. Trimming removed 7 bases at V and 1 base at J, with 13 bases between. This CDR3 comprises 14 residues. Germline V gene lookup returns CDR1 WNHNN and CDR2 SYGVQD (reference sequence). The CDR3 bases are TGCGCCAGCACAAACGGGGTCGGGAACACTGAAGCTTTCTTT. Translated, it gives CASTNGVGNTEAFF.

This rearrangement joins TRBV28 to TRBJ2-7; D is undetermined. Per the germline V gene, CDR1 is MDHEN and CDR2 is SYDVKM. The CDR3 is 10 amino acids. V was pared by 10 bases and J by 5 bases, with 9 bases between. The CDR3 loop is CANAIDEQYF. CDR3 DNA: TGTGCCAATGCAATAGACGAGCAGTACTTC.

This clone has just one count. This sequence joins TRBV7-9 and TRBJ2-1; 11 bases agree with TRBD2. The germline gives CDR1 SEHNR, CDR2 FQNEAQ (reference sequence). Trimming removed 5 bases from V and 9 bases from J; junction bases left unmatched: 15. CDR3 length: 17 residues. The CDR3 loop reads CASSLRVGILAGGEQFF. CDR3 sequence (DNA): TGTGCCAGCAGCCTTAGAGTTGGCATCCTAGCGGGAGGTGAGCAGTTCTTC.

This clone was counted once. The rearrangement links TRBV27 to TRBJ2-1; TRBD1 might be the D (6 bases). This CDR3 comprises 15 residues. V was pared by 6 bases and J by 6 bases, with 18 bases between. Germline values: CDR1 MNHEY, CDR2 SMNVEV (reference sequence). The CDR3 bases are TGTGCCAGCAGATTACCGGGACAAAACCCCAATGAGCAGTTCTTC. Protein: CASRLPGQNPNEQFF.

This CDR3 is CASSPGQTQYF. The CDR3 DNA reads as TGTGCCAGCTCACCAGGACAGACGCAGTATTTT. The rearrangement uses TRBV18 and TRBJ2-3, with D possibly TRBD1 on 6 matching bases. V was clipped by 2 bases and J by 9 bases, with 6 bases between them. The CDR3 totals 11 residues. Looked up from germline, CDR1 is KGHSH and CDR2 is LQKENI.

This clone was recorded only once. The rearrangement links TRBV6-1 to TRBJ2-5; 7 positions match TRBD2. Germline loops: CDR1 MNHNS, CDR2 SASEGT. The V and J ends lost 0 bases and 1 base, in that order; junction bases with no gene match: 5. This CDR3 comprises 16 residues. CDR3 residues: CASSEALGRVQETQYF. The CDR3 DNA reads as TGTGCCAGCAGTGAAGCGCTGGGGAGGGTCCAAGAGACCCAGTACTTC.

As concerns this clone: The sample carries other DNA sequences with the same CDR3. CDR3 sequence (DNA): TGTGCCAGCTCACCAGAGGCGAGCTCCTACGAGCAGTACTTC. Protein: CASSPEASSYEQYF. The V gene is TRBV18, the J gene TRBJ2-7; D gene uncertain. Germline V gene data show CDR1 as KGHSH and CDR2 as LQKENI. V dropped 2 bases and J dropped 0 bases, with 8 bases sitting between them. The CDR3 length is 14 residues. Complete variable domain (other parts from reference TRBV18 and TRBJ2-7): NAGVMQNPRHLVRRRGQEARLRCSPMKGHSHVYWYRQLPEEGLKFMVYLQKENIIDESGMPKERFSAEFPKEGPSILRIQQVVRGDSAAYFCASSPEASSYEQYFGPGTRLTVT.

V is TRBV7-9 and J is TRBJ2-3, with D possibly being TRBD2 (6 bases). This CDR3 contains 15 residues. CDR1 is SEHNR, CDR2 FQNEAQ, per germline (reference sequence). Trimming left V 4 bases short and J 0 bases short, with 11 bases between. The CDR3 nucleotides are TGTGCCAGCAGCTATCCCCGGGGGAGCACAGATACGCAGTATTTT. This sequence encodes CASSYPRGSTDTQYF. The variable domain in full, completed from reference TRBV7-9 and TRBJ2-3, reads DTGVSQNPRHKITKRGQNVTFRCDPISEHNRLYWYRQTLGQGPEFLTYFQNEAQLEKSRLLSDRFSAERPKGSFSTLEIQRTEQGDSAMYLCASSYPRGSTDTQYFGPGTRLTVL.

This chain joins TRBV9 and TRBJ1-2, with TRBD1 identical over 12 bases. After removal of 5 bases from V and 8 bases from J, the junction contained 10 bases not matched to a gene. Germline lookup yields CDR1 SGDLS and CDR2 YYNGEE. The CDR3 runs to 15 residues. The CDR3 DNA reads as TGTGCCAGCAGTTCTCGCCTGGGACAGGGGGCGGGCTACACCTTC. Its translation is CASSSRLGQGAGYTF.

CDR3 bases: TGCGCCAGCAGCCTAGGACTAGCGGGAGGTAAGGGTGACGAGCAGTACTTC. Protein product: CASSLGLAGGKGDEQYF. The chain employs TRBV5-1 and TRBJ2-7; 14 bases map to TRBD2. The CDR3 covers 17 residues. The junction had 11 bases not matched to a gene; V was cut back by 4 bases and J by 5 bases. The germline V gene encodes CDR1 SGHRS and CDR2 YFSETQ.

The chain couples TRBV6-1 to TRBJ2-7, with D possibly TRBD2 on 6 matching bases. The CDR3 has 18 amino acids. Trimming removed 3 bases from V and 2 bases from J, with 23 bases in between. The germline gives CDR1 MNHNS, CDR2 SASEGT. DNA for the CDR3: TGTGCCAGCAGTGATTGGGCAGGGAGGCCGGTCGTCACCTACGAGCAGTACTTC. It is translated as CASSDWAGRPVVTYEQYF.

The gene calls are TRBV10-3 and TRBJ2-7; the match to TRBD1 covers 9 bases. Trimming cost V 8 bases and J 6 bases; bases outside gene matches: 8. CDR3 length: 13 amino acids. Germline V gives CDR1 ENHRY, CDR2 SYGVKD. The CDR3 loop is CAIARDRVSEQYF. CDR3 coding DNA: TGTGCCATCGCCCGGGACAGGGTCTCCGAGCAGTACTTC.

V and J are TRBV29-1 and TRBJ2-2; D remains unclear. Germline CDR1 reads SQVTM; CDR2 reads ANQGSEA. The CDR3 has 13 residues. The germline V and J ends were trimmed by 7 bases and 0 bases, with 9 bases remaining between them. CDR3 residues: CSAGLANTGELFF. The CDR3 region has the DNA TGCAGCGCTGGGCTTGCGAACACCGGGGAGCTGTTTTTT.

Notes on this clone: Other DNA variants within this sample encode the same CDR3. This sequence joins TRBV10-1 and TRBJ2-5, with D unclear. The CDR3 loop spans 14 amino acids. The germline V gene encodes CDR1 WNHNN and CDR2 SYGVQD (reference sequence). Trimming cost V 0 bases and J 0 bases, with 5 bases left between them. CDR3 protein: CASSESRYQETQYF. CDR3 nucleotides: TGCGCCAGCAGTGAGTCACGGTACCAAGAGACCCAGTACTTC.

This clone was observed once. The chain combines TRBV15 with TRBJ1-1, with 11 bases fitting TRBD1. There are 17 residues in the CDR3. Germline CDR1 LNHNV, CDR2 YYDKDF (reference sequence). The V gene end was trimmed by 0 bases and the J gene end by 3 bases; junction bases not matched to a gene: 6. CDR3 sequence: CATSRDQGTGGYTEAFF. The CDR3 DNA reads as TGTGCCACCAGCAGAGATCAAGGGACAGGGGGATACACTGAAGCTTTCTTT. The whole variable domain, filled in from reference TRBV15 and TRBJ1-1, reads DAMVIQNPRYQVTQFGKPVTLSCSQTLNHNVMYWYQQKSSQAPKLLFHYYDKDFNNEADTPDNFQSRRPNTSFCFLDIRSPGLGDTAMYLCATSRDQGTGGYTEAFFGQGTRLTVV.

The chain combines TRBV5-6 with TRBJ2-2, with 9 bases fitting TRBD2. The CDR3 is 16 residues long. The V and J ends lost 3 bases and 3 bases, in that order; junction bases with no gene match: 6. Per germline, CDR1 SGHDT and CDR2 YYEEEE. The chain's CDR3 is CASSSSREGHTGELFF. In DNA, the CDR3 is TGTGCCAGCAGCTCGTCGCGGGAGGGCCACACCGGGGAGCTGTTTTTT.

This clone was observed once. The J gene is TRBJ2-3, the V gene TRBV11-2; weak D call: TRBD1 (6 bases). Trimming left V 6 bases short and J 1 base short, with 14 bases between. CDR3 length equals 15 residues. Germline V gene data show CDR1 as SGHAT and CDR2 as FQNNGV. CDR3 coding DNA: TGTGCCAGCAGTTTTGCCCGGACAGGCACAGATACGCAGTATTTT. Amino acid sequence: CASSFARTGTDTQYF.

The chain has TRBV19 and TRBJ1-5; tentatively, D is TRBD1 (5 bases). The V end lost 6 bases, the J end lost 6 bases, and 12 bases lay between the germline ends. Germline CDR1 is LNHDA and CDR2 is SQIVND (reference sequence). This CDR3 is built from 13 residues. The CDR3 DNA reads TGTGCCAGTAGCCTAACAGGCCTTCAGCCCCAGCATTTT. Translating it yields CASSLTGLQPQHF. The full variable domain, completed using reference TRBV19 and TRBJ1-5, is DGGITQSPKYLFRKEGQNVTLSCEQNLNHDAMYWYRQDPGQGLRLIYYSQIVNDFQKGDIAEGYSVSREKKESFPLTVTSAQKNPTAFYLCASSLTGLQPQHFGDGTRLSIL.

This sequence joins TRBV6-1 and TRBJ2-3, with TRBD2 matching 10 bases. Germline V lookup: CDR1 MNHNS, CDR2 SASEGT. The CDR3 is made up of 20 amino acids. Unmatched junction bases numbered 17, after V lost 4 bases and J lost 1 base. Here the CDR3 DNA reads TGTGCCAGCAGTGCCCTCCCCGGGAGCGGGAGGGCTGGGGGCACAGATACGCAGTATTTT. Its protein is CASSALPGSGRAGGTDTQYF.

The chain carries TRBV19 and TRBJ2-1; 9 nucleotides agree with TRBD2. This CDR3 region has 14 residues. Per the germline V gene, CDR1 is LNHDA and CDR2 is SQIVND (reference sequence). Trimming removed 9 bases from V and 6 bases from J; junction bases left unmatched: 9. The CDR3 region is CASTGTSWSNEQFF. CDR3 sequence (DNA): TGTGCCAGCACCGGGACTAGCTGGTCCAATGAGCAGTTCTTC. The full variable domain, its missing parts supplied by reference TRBV19 and TRBJ2-1, is DGGITQSPKYLFRKEGQNVTLSCEQNLNHDAMYWYRQDPGQGLRLIYYSQIVNDFQKGDIAEGYSVSREKKESFPLTVTSAQKNPTAFYLCASTGTSWSNEQFFGPGTRLTVL.

The V call is TRBV5-6, the J call TRBJ1-5, with TRBD1 as a possible D gene (5 bases). The CDR3 sequence is 16 residues long. V was cut by 2 bases and J by 2 bases, with 14 bases left in between. Germline V CDR1 and CDR2: SGHDT, YYEEEE. The CDR3 DNA is TGTGCCAGCAGCTTATCTGGCGCGGGGCGCAATCAGCCCCAGCATTTT. It is translated as CASSLSGAGRNQPQHF.

This chain connects TRBV4-3 to TRBJ2-2; D is undetermined. V was shortened by 0 bases and J by 6 bases, with 8 bases between the two germline ends. CDR1 is LGHNA, CDR2 YSLEER, per germline. The CDR3 loop spans 14 amino acids. The CDR3 coding sequence is TGCGCCAGCAGCCAAGATACGTTCCCCGGGGAGCTGTTTTTT. Encoded protein: CASSQDTFPGELFF.

The chain is built from TRBV5-1 and TRBJ2-2; 13 bases align to TRBD2. Trimming at V came to 4 bases and at J to 7 bases, leaving 16 bases not matched to a gene. Looked up from germline, CDR1 is SGHRS and CDR2 is YFSETQ. There are 19 residues in the CDR3. CDR3: CASSPIKPRLAGGRGELFF. The CDR3 region has the DNA TGCGCCAGCAGCCCCATAAAACCGCGACTAGCGGGAGGACGCGGGGAGCTGTTTTTT.